The 19 T cell receptor beta chains given below trace back to one sample, sequenced in a study of blood T cells in healthy people across ages. PCR was performed a second time for about 7 to 12 cycles using a sample-barcoded 5' primer and a J-beta primer mix. A single record per CDR3 protein comes from TCRdb applying MiXCR to the 5' RACE reads. The profile covers approximately 600,000 distinct CDR3 sequences, with about 54% appearing a single time and 30% to 45% taken by the ten largest. The sample was blood. The receptors were gathered from a man in his 60s in good health.

This clonotype was counted between two and nine times. The chain has TRBV3-1 and TRBJ2-7; 7 nucleotides match TRBD1. CDR3 length: 16 amino acids. CDR1 and CDR2 (germline): LGHDT, YNNKEL (reference sequence). The V gene end was trimmed by 0 bases and the J gene end by 3 bases; junction bases not matched to a gene: 8. The CDR3 DNA is TGTGCCAGCAGCCAAGAGGTGGCAGGGGGAAACTACGAGCAGTACTTC. This gives the protein CASSQEVAGGNYEQYF.

The V gene is TRBV9, the J gene TRBJ1-2; no firm D call. Per the germline V gene, CDR1 is SGDLS and CDR2 is YYNGEE. The CDR3 loop spans 15 amino acids. Trimming pared 0 bases from V and 0 bases from J, leaving 9 bases between. CDR3 region: CASSVDSLPNYGYTF. In DNA form, the CDR3 reads TGTGCCAGCAGCGTAGATTCCTTACCTAACTATGGCTACACCTTC.

This clonotype was seen only a few times. The chain is built from TRBV25-1 and TRBJ1-2, with 7 bases that match TRBD1. Germline assignment: CDR1 MGHDK and CDR2 SYGVNS. Losses at the gene ends were 4 bases for V and 4 bases for J; bases not matched to a gene: 6. The CDR3 is 14 residues long. The CDR3 spells CASSAGGQTYGYTF. As DNA, the CDR3 is TGTGCCAGCAGTGCAGGGGGACAGACCTATGGCTACACCTTC.

This clonotype was counted between two and nine times. The chain uses TRBV12-3 or TRBV12-4 and TRBJ1-2, with TRBD1 matching over 8 bases. CDR3 length: 14 residues. Trimming removed 6 bases from V and 8 bases from J; junction bases left unmatched: 11. The CDR3 protein is CASSPQGGYRGYTF. The CDR3 DNA reads as TGTGCCAGCAGCCCACAGGGGGGGTATCGGGGCTACACCTTC.

The J gene is TRBJ1-2, the V gene TRBV14; unclear D gene. This CDR3 is built from 13 residues. CDR1 and CDR2 (germline): SGHDN, FVKESK. V was clipped by 0 bases and J by 7 bases, with 9 bases between them. CDR3 protein: CASSQERISGYTF. CDR3 sequence (DNA): TGTGCCAGCAGCCAAGAACGGATTTCTGGCTACACCTTC. Drawing the rest from reference TRBV14 and TRBJ1-2, the complete variable domain is EAGVTQFPSHSVIEKGQTVTLRCDPISGHDNLYWYRRVMGKEIKFLLHFVKESKQDESGMPNNRFLAERTGGTYSTLKVQPAELEDSGVYFCASSQERISGYTFGSGTRLTVV.

This clonotype was counted a single time. The chain has TRBV20-1 and TRBJ2-1, with TRBD2 identical over 9 bases. The V and J ends lost 0 bases and 2 bases, in that order; junction bases with no gene match: 2. CDR1 is DFQATT and CDR2 is SNEGSKA in the germline V gene (reference sequence). This CDR3 region has 15 residues. CDR3 coding DNA: TGCAGTGCTAGAGACAGCGGGGGGCCCTACAATGAGCAGTTCTTC. It translates to CSARDSGGPYNEQFF.

V is TRBV12-3 or TRBV12-4 and J is TRBJ1-2; D call uncertain. V was cut by 7 bases and J by 5 bases, with 14 bases left in between. This CDR3 has 13 residues. CDR3 sequence: CASNPFGQYGYTF. Written as DNA, the CDR3 is TGTGCCAGCAACCCATTCGGGCAGTATGGCTACACCTTC.

The CDR3 region is CASSPIKNEQFF. The CDR3 DNA reads as TGTGCCAGCTCACCAATCAAGAATGAGCAGTTCTTC. This rearrangement joins TRBV18 to TRBJ2-1, with unresolved D. Germline-derived CDR1 and CDR2 are KGHSH and LQKENI. The CDR3 runs to 12 residues. Trimming left V 2 bases short and J 7 bases short, with 6 bases between.

Only a few counts were recorded for this clonotype. The rearrangement uses TRBV5-6 and TRBJ1-6; a possible D gene is TRBD1 (6 bases). V dropped 0 bases and J dropped 7 bases, with 17 bases sitting between them. The V gene's germline CDR1 is SGHDT and CDR2 YYEEEE. This CDR3 has 17 residues. The CDR3 coding sequence is TGTGCCAGCAGCTTGGAAGTGGCAGGGGCAGGCAATTCACCCCTCCACTTT. Protein product: CASSLEVAGAGNSPLHF.

The chain couples TRBV4-2 to TRBJ2-5; 10 bases are a match to TRBD2. Matching the DNA end better, TRBJ2-4 makes the J call doubtful. Germline-derived CDR1 and CDR2 are LGHNA and YNFKEQ. CDR3 size: 18 residues. The CDR3 DNA reads TGTGCCAGCAGCCGGGACCCCTTAGCGGGGGGAGGGCAAAACATTCAGTACTTC. Translated: CASSRDPLAGGGQNIQYF.

This sequence joins TRBV6-1 and TRBJ2-4; no clear D gene. The CDR3 consists of 14 residues. V gave up 6 bases and J gave up 8 bases, with 17 bases separating them. Germline V gene data show CDR1 as MNHNS and CDR2 as SASEGT. The CDR3 spells CASRDIRVRDIQYF. The CDR3 DNA reads as TGTGCCAGCAGGGATATAAGGGTTAGAGACATTCAGTACTTC.

This clonotype came up a few times. This rearrangement joins TRBV7-9 to TRBJ2-7; a weak D match, TRBD2 (5 bases). With 4 bases removed from V and 0 bases from J, the gap between germline ends came to 7 bases. The germline V gene encodes CDR1 SEHNR and CDR2 FQNEAQ (reference sequence). This CDR3 contains 13 residues. Here the CDR3 DNA reads TGTGCCAGCAGCTCCGGGAACTCCTACGAGCAGTACTTC. This codes for CASSSGNSYEQYF.

This rearrangement joins TRBV9 to TRBJ2-1; the D gene is possibly TRBD2 (5 bases). Trimming cost V 0 bases and J 4 bases, with 23 bases left between them. The CDR3 is made up of 19 amino acids. From germline, CDR1 is SGDLS and CDR2 YYNGEE. DNA of the CDR3: TGTGCCAGCAGCGTAGCCCCGGGAACCGGAAGGAACCTATACAATGAGCAGTTCTTC. Its translation is CASSVAPGTGRNLYNEQFF.

The rearrangement links TRBV5-5 to TRBJ2-2; D is unresolved. The CDR3 extends over 14 amino acids. The V gene's germline CDR1 is SGHKS and CDR2 YYEKEE (reference sequence). Trimming took 0 bases from V and 6 from J, leaving 9 bases between them. The CDR3 protein is CASSLAPGAGELFF. The DNA of the CDR3 is TGTGCCAGCAGCTTGGCCCCTGGGGCCGGGGAGCTGTTTTTT.

The rearrangement uses TRBV11-2 and TRBJ2-4, with D unclear. V was trimmed by 0 bases and J by 9 bases, leaving 6 bases between them. This CDR3 spans 12 amino acids. Germline V gene sequence: CDR1 SGHAT, CDR2 FQNNGV. The CDR3 here is CASSLDQSIQYF. The CDR3, as DNA: TGTGCCAGCAGCTTAGATCAGAGCATTCAGTACTTC. Drawing the rest from reference TRBV11-2 and TRBJ2-4, the complete variable domain is EAGVAQSPRYKIIEKRQSVAFWCNPISGHATLYWYQQILGQGPKLLIQFQNNGVVDDSQLPKDRFSAERLKGVDSTLKIQPAKLEDSAVYLCASSLDQSIQYFGAGTRLSVL.

The chain couples TRBV2 to TRBJ2-7; D is possibly TRBD2 (6 bases). The CDR3 has 14 residues. V gave up 3 bases and J gave up 6 bases, with 15 bases separating them. Germline values: CDR1 SNHLY, CDR2 FYNNEI. CDR3 sequence: CASSEEFGGFEQYF. The CDR3 DNA is TGTGCCAGCAGTGAGGAATTCGGAGGGTTCGAGCAGTACTTC. The full variable domain, in which reference TRBV2 and TRBJ2-7 provide the parts outside the CDR3, is EPEVTQTPSHQVTQMGQEVILRCVPISNHLYFYWYRQILGQKVEFLVSFYNNEISEKSEIFDDQFSVERPDGSNFTLKIRSTKLEDSAMYFCASSEEFGGFEQYFGPGTRLTVT.

The CDR3 DNA is TGTGCCAGCCGAATTCAGGGCAGCGAGCAGTACTTC. This encodes CASRIQGSEQYF. The chain is built from TRBV18 and TRBJ2-1; D might be TRBD1 (5 bases). Gene TRBJ2-7 matches the end of the DNA better, so the J call may be wrong. This CDR3 is 12 amino acids long. Per the germline V gene, CDR1 is KGHSH and CDR2 is LQKENI.

This clonotype was counted only a few times. J is TRBJ2-7 and V is TRBV3-1; 10 nucleotides align to TRBD2. Germline CDR1 is LGHDT and CDR2 is YNNKEL (reference sequence). V shed 0 bases, J shed 3 bases, and the junction held 5 bases outside the gene matches. This CDR3 is 16 amino acids long. In DNA, the CDR3 is TGTGCCAGCAGCCAAGATTCTAGCGGGGGTTTCTACGAGCAGTACTTC. Its protein product is CASSQDSSGGFYEQYF.

V is TRBV4-1 and J is TRBJ2-3; 8 positions agree with TRBD2. Germline lookup yields CDR1 MGHRA and CDR2 YSYEKL. The CDR3 spans 16 residues. After removal of 2 bases from V and 5 bases from J, the junction contained 9 bases not matched to a gene. CDR3 DNA: TGCGCCAGCAGCCAAAGTCCCGGGGGGGGCGGAGATACGCAGTATTTT. Protein sequence: CASSQSPGGGGDTQYF.